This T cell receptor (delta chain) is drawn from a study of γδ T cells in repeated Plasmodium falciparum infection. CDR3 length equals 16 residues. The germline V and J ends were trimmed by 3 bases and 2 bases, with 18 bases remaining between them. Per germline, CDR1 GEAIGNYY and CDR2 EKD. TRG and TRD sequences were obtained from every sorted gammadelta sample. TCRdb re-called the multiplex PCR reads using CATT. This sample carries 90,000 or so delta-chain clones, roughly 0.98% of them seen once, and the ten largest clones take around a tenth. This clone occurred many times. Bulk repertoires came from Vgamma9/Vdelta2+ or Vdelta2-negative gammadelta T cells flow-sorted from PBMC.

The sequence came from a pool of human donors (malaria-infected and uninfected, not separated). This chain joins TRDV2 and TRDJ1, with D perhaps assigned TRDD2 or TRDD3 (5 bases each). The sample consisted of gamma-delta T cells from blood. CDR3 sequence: CACDQLGSSGTDKLIF. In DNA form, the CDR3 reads TGTGCCTGTGACCAGCTGGGTTCCTCGGGGACCGATAAACTCATCTTT.